This is a list of T cell receptor beta chains from one sample in a study of blood T cell repertoires in COVID-19. Profiled with immunoSEQ multiplex PCR; TCRdb holds only in-frame clones, not every one. The top ten hold around 2.3% of the sample, which has a few hundred thousand clones, roughly 89% seen once. The source material was peripheral blood. The receptors were gathered from a woman aged 55-69 years with COVID-19, enrolled during active disease. CDR3s include the opening cysteine and the closing phenylalanine or tryptophan. The D gene is left open where the match is weak. Expanded clones get a size class; other rows say once, few or many, or leave the size out.

cdr3_length: 17; clone_size: NA; d_call: NA; j_call: TRBJ2-7; v_call: TRBV19; cdr3_nt: TGTGCCACCAACCCCGGTAAACGGGTCCCTGCGGTCTACGAGCAGTACTTC; cdr3_aa: CATNPGKRVPAVYEQYF
cdr3_length: 15; clone_size: NA; d_call: NA; j_call: TRBJ2-7; v_call: TRBV5-8; cdr3_nt: TGTGCCAGCAGCTTGGGGCAGGGGATAACCTACGAGCAGTACTTC; cdr3_aa: CASSLGQGITYEQYF
cdr3_length: 15; clone_size: NA; d_call: NA; j_call: TRBJ1-5; v_call: TRBV2; cdr3_nt: TGTGCCAGCAACCAGAATCAGGCCCGGGGTCAGCCCCAGCATTTT; cdr3_aa: CASNQNQARGQPQHF
cdr3_length: 13; clone_size: NA; d_call: NA; j_call: TRBJ1-1; v_call: TRBV6-4; cdr3_nt: TGTGCCAGCTCAATGACAGTAGACACTGAAGCTTTCTTT; cdr3_aa: CASSMTVDTEAFF
cdr3_length: 13; clone_size: once; d_call: NA; j_call: TRBJ2-2; v_call: TRBV24-1; cdr3_nt: TGTGCCACCAGAGGCAGGGGCACCGGGGAGCTGTTTTTT; cdr3_aa: CATRGRGTGELFF
cdr3_length: 15; clone_size: once; d_call: NA; j_call: TRBJ1-1; v_call: TRBV19; cdr3_nt: TGTGCCAGTAGTCCCGGACAGCAGGCGAACACTGAAGCTTTCTTT; cdr3_aa: CASSPGQQANTEAFF
cdr3_length: 15; clone_size: NA; d_call: NA; j_call: TRBJ1-3; v_call: TRBV9; cdr3_nt: TGTGCCAGCAGCGTAGCTTCCCGCGCCGGAAACACCATATATTTT; cdr3_aa: CASSVASRAGNTIYF
cdr3_length: 15; clone_size: NA; d_call: NA; j_call: TRBJ1-4; v_call: TRBV6-5; cdr3_nt: TGTGCCAGCAGTCCTATCGTTGCAACTAATGAAAAACTGTTTTTT; cdr3_aa: CASSPIVATNEKLFF
cdr3_length: 12; clone_size: NA; d_call: NA; j_call: TRBJ1-5; v_call: TRBV19; cdr3_nt: TGTGCCAGTAGTATCAGGGGTACGCCCCAGCATTTT; cdr3_aa: CASSIRGTPQHF
cdr3_length: 14; clone_size: NA; d_call: TRBD1; j_call: TRBJ1-1; v_call: TRBV6-5; cdr3_nt: TGTGCCAGCAGAATCGCTCAGGGGGTCACTGAAGCTTTCTTT; cdr3_aa: CASRIAQGVTEAFF
cdr3_length: 14; clone_size: NA; d_call: TRBD1; j_call: TRBJ1-4; v_call: TRBV6-5; cdr3_nt: TGTGCCACTGGGGGGACAGGGCATAATGAAAAACTGTTTTTT; cdr3_aa: CATGGTGHNEKLFF
cdr3_length: 14; clone_size: once; d_call: TRBD1; j_call: TRBJ1-1; v_call: TRBV6-5; cdr3_nt: TGTGCCAGCACTATCACAGGGGGCCGAACTGAAGCTTTCTTT; cdr3_aa: CASTITGGRTEAFF
cdr3_length: 14; clone_size: NA; d_call: NA; j_call: TRBJ1-2; v_call: TRBV3-1/TRBV3-2; cdr3_nt: TGTGCCAGCAGCCAAGGAGCCCCTGTCTATGGCTACACCTTC; cdr3_aa: CASSQGAPVYGYTF
cdr3_length: 13; clone_size: NA; d_call: NA; j_call: TRBJ1-2; v_call: TRBV5-8; cdr3_nt: TGTGCCAGCAGCTTGGGGGGGCCTTATGGCTACACCTTC; cdr3_aa: CASSLGGPYGYTF
cdr3_length: 15; clone_size: NA; d_call: NA; j_call: TRBJ1-4; v_call: TRBV5-1; cdr3_nt: TGCGCCAGCAGCTACTATGGAGGGGTAGGTGAAAAACTGTTTTTT; cdr3_aa: CASSYYGGVGEKLFF
cdr3_length: 14; clone_size: NA; d_call: TRBD1; j_call: TRBJ2-7; v_call: TRBV10-3; cdr3_nt: TGTGCCATCAGTGGTACAGGGGGGACAGTCCATTTCATCTTC; cdr3_aa: CAISGTGGTVHFIF
cdr3_length: 17; clone_size: NA; d_call: TRBD1; j_call: TRBJ1-5; v_call: TRBV7-9; cdr3_nt: TGTGCCAGCAGCTTAGCTGGGAACAGGGGGTCTAATCAGCCCCAGCATTTT; cdr3_aa: CASSLAGNRGSNQPQHF
cdr3_length: 17; clone_size: NA; d_call: NA; j_call: TRBJ1-1; v_call: TRBV13; cdr3_nt: TGTGCCAGCAGCTTGAGCCTACAGGGAACTGGGGGCACTGAAGCTTTCTTT; cdr3_aa: CASSLSLQGTGGTEAFF
cdr3_length: 16; clone_size: NA; d_call: TRBD2; j_call: TRBJ2-5; v_call: TRBV5-5; cdr3_nt: TGTGCCAGCAGCTTGGGGACTAGGCCCGTCGGGGAGACCCAGTACTTC; cdr3_aa: CASSLGTRPVGETQYF
cdr3_length: 14; clone_size: NA; d_call: TRBD2; j_call: TRBJ2-1; v_call: TRBV6-5; cdr3_nt: TGTGCCAGCAGCCGCACGGGGGGTTTAAATGAGCAGTTCTTC; cdr3_aa: CASSRTGGLNEQFF
cdr3_length: 13; clone_size: NA; d_call: NA; j_call: TRBJ1-1; v_call: TRBV11-3; cdr3_nt: TGTGCCAGCAGCTTCCAAAGGGGGACTGAAGCTTTCTTT; cdr3_aa: CASSFQRGTEAFF
cdr3_length: 15; clone_size: NA; d_call: NA; j_call: TRBJ2-5; v_call: TRBV11-2; cdr3_nt: TGTGCCAGCAGCTTCCGGGGGACCTTCCAAGAGACCCAGTACTTC; cdr3_aa: CASSFRGTFQETQYF
cdr3_length: 13; clone_size: NA; d_call: TRBD1; j_call: TRBJ2-1; v_call: TRBV7-8; cdr3_nt: TGTGCCAGCAGCACCGGGACAGAAAATGAGCAGTTCTTC; cdr3_aa: CASSTGTENEQFF
cdr3_length: 15; clone_size: once; d_call: TRBD1; j_call: TRBJ1-4; v_call: TRBV5-1; cdr3_nt: TGCGCCAGCAGCTCCCTACAGGGGACTAATGAAAAACTGTTTTTT; cdr3_aa: CASSSLQGTNEKLFF
cdr3_length: 19; clone_size: NA; d_call: TRBD1; j_call: TRBJ1-2; v_call: TRBV5-1; cdr3_nt: TGCGCCAGCAGCTTGGATGGCCAAGGGACAGGGGCCGCTAACTATGGCTACACCTTC; cdr3_aa: CASSLDGQGTGAANYGYTF
cdr3_length: 13; clone_size: NA; d_call: TRBD1; j_call: TRBJ2-7; v_call: TRBV5-6; cdr3_nt: TGTGCCAGCAGCTGGACAGGGGCGGGGGAGCAGTACTTC; cdr3_aa: CASSWTGAGEQYF
cdr3_length: 14; clone_size: NA; d_call: NA; j_call: TRBJ1-1; v_call: TRBV18; cdr3_nt: TGTGCCAGCTCACCAGAAGTGAGGTGGACTGAAGCTTTCTTT; cdr3_aa: CASSPEVRWTEAFF
cdr3_length: 15; clone_size: NA; d_call: NA; j_call: TRBJ1-3; v_call: TRBV19; cdr3_nt: TGTGCCAGTAGTATGATCGCGAAGTCTGGAAACACCATATATTTT; cdr3_aa: CASSMIAKSGNTIYF
cdr3_length: 15; clone_size: NA; d_call: NA; j_call: TRBJ2-1; v_call: TRBV7-2; cdr3_nt: TGTGCCAGCATTCCCGGCGGCAGCTCCTACAATGAGCAGTTCTTC; cdr3_aa: CASIPGGSSYNEQFF
cdr3_length: 16; clone_size: NA; d_call: NA; j_call: TRBJ1-4; v_call: TRBV25-1; cdr3_nt: TGTGCCAGCAGTGACTTTGCCGGACAGACTCGTGAAAAACTGTTTTTT; cdr3_aa: CASSDFAGQTREKLFF
cdr3_length: 17; clone_size: NA; d_call: TRBD1; j_call: TRBJ1-4; v_call: TRBV7-8; cdr3_nt: TGTGCCAGCAGCTTAGCGTATCTGGGACAGGGGGCTGAAAAACTGTTTTTT; cdr3_aa: CASSLAYLGQGAEKLFF
cdr3_length: 18; clone_size: NA; d_call: TRBD2; j_call: TRBJ2-3; v_call: TRBV7-2; cdr3_nt: TGTGCCAGCAGCTTGGGACTAGCGGGGGCTGGGGTAACAGATACGCAGTATTTT; cdr3_aa: CASSLGLAGAGVTDTQYF
cdr3_length: 14; clone_size: NA; d_call: TRBD2; j_call: TRBJ2-5; v_call: TRBV10-3; cdr3_nt: TGTGCCATCAGCGAAGGGACTAGCAGGGAGACCCAGTACTTC; cdr3_aa: CAISEGTSRETQYF
cdr3_length: 16; clone_size: NA; d_call: TRBD2; j_call: TRBJ2-2; v_call: TRBV5-6; cdr3_nt: TGTGCCAGCAGCTTGCTAGGCGGGGGGGACACCGGGGAGCTGTTTTTT; cdr3_aa: CASSLLGGGDTGELFF
cdr3_length: 14; clone_size: NA; d_call: NA; j_call: TRBJ1-2; v_call: TRBV11-1; cdr3_nt: TGTGCCAGCAGCTTAGGAGGGGGATTGGTTGGCTACACCTTC; cdr3_aa: CASSLGGGLVGYTF
cdr3_length: 14; clone_size: NA; d_call: NA; j_call: TRBJ1-2; v_call: TRBV6-6; cdr3_nt: TGTGCCAGCAGTTATTCAGGGGACCCCTATGGCTACACCTTC; cdr3_aa: CASSYSGDPYGYTF
cdr3_length: 13; clone_size: NA; d_call: NA; j_call: TRBJ1-1; v_call: TRBV6-1; cdr3_nt: TGTGCCAGCAGTGAAGACAGGACCACTGAAGCTTTCTTT; cdr3_aa: CASSEDRTTEAFF
cdr3_length: 16; clone_size: NA; d_call: TRBD1; j_call: TRBJ1-5; v_call: TRBV2; cdr3_nt: TGTGCCAGCAGTGAATCCGGGACAGGGGCCTATCAGCCCCAGCATTTT; cdr3_aa: CASSESGTGAYQPQHF
cdr3_length: 16; clone_size: NA; d_call: TRBD1; j_call: TRBJ2-3; v_call: TRBV18; cdr3_nt: TGTGCCAGCTCACCTGTAGGGGGCAAGCGTGCAGATACGCAGTATTTT; cdr3_aa: CASSPVGGKRADTQYF
cdr3_length: 14; clone_size: NA; d_call: TRBD1; j_call: TRBJ2-2; v_call: TRBV19; cdr3_nt: TGTGCCAGTTGGGACAGGGGGAACACCGGGGAGCTGTTTTTT; cdr3_aa: CASWDRGNTGELFF
cdr3_length: 14; clone_size: NA; d_call: NA; j_call: TRBJ2-1; v_call: TRBV11-2; cdr3_nt: TGTGCCAGCAGCCCGACTACCTCCCCAAGTGAGCAGTTCTTC; cdr3_aa: CASSPTTSPSEQFF
cdr3_length: 11; clone_size: NA; d_call: NA; j_call: TRBJ2-7; v_call: TRBV11-2; cdr3_nt: TGTGCCAGCAGAGCCGGGGTTCCGCAGTACTTC; cdr3_aa: CASRAGVPQYF
cdr3_length: 19; clone_size: NA; d_call: TRBD1; j_call: TRBJ2-6; v_call: TRBV9; cdr3_nt: TGTGCCAGCAGCGTAAGTTTGGGACAGGGTGCATCTGGGGCCAACGTCCTGACTTTC; cdr3_aa: CASSVSLGQGASGANVLTF
cdr3_length: 14; clone_size: NA; d_call: NA; j_call: TRBJ1-5; v_call: TRBV21-1; cdr3_nt: TGTGCCAGCAGCACCAATTCGGAGGTTGGGCCCCAGCATTTT; cdr3_aa: CASSTNSEVGPQHF
cdr3_length: 17; clone_size: NA; d_call: NA; j_call: TRBJ2-2; v_call: TRBV12-1; cdr3_nt: TGTGCCAGCAGCTTGATGGACAGGGACGGGTACACCGGGGAGCTGTTTTTT; cdr3_aa: CASSLMDRDGYTGELFF
cdr3_length: 15; clone_size: NA; d_call: NA; j_call: TRBJ2-5; v_call: TRBV6-2/TRBV6-3; cdr3_nt: TGTGCCAGCAGTTACCGTCTGGGGGCCCAAGAGACCCAGTACTTC; cdr3_aa: CASSYRLGAQETQYF
cdr3_length: 14; clone_size: NA; d_call: NA; j_call: TRBJ2-3; v_call: TRBV29-1; cdr3_nt: TGCAGCGCTGCACCAACAAGGGGAACAGATACGCAGTATTTT; cdr3_aa: CSAAPTRGTDTQYF
cdr3_length: 12; clone_size: NA; d_call: TRBD1; j_call: TRBJ1-1; v_call: TRBV6-2/TRBV6-3; cdr3_nt: TGTGCCAGCAGTCGACAGGGCCCTGAAGCTTTCTTT; cdr3_aa: CASSRQGPEAFF
cdr3_length: 15; clone_size: NA; d_call: TRBD1; j_call: TRBJ1-1; v_call: TRBV6-2/TRBV6-3; cdr3_nt: TGTGCCAGCAGTCTGCTCGGACAGGTGAACACTGAAGCTTTCTTT; cdr3_aa: CASSLLGQVNTEAFF
cdr3_length: 14; clone_size: NA; d_call: NA; j_call: TRBJ2-5; v_call: TRBV3-1/TRBV3-2; cdr3_nt: TGTGCCAGCAGCCAAGGGGACTCTGGCGGGACCCAGTACTTC; cdr3_aa: CASSQGDSGGTQYF
cdr3_length: 15; clone_size: NA; d_call: NA; j_call: TRBJ1-4; v_call: TRBV4-2; cdr3_nt: TGTGCCAGCAGCCAAGACGGGGGATTATGGGAAAAACTGTTTTTT; cdr3_aa: CASSQDGGLWEKLFF
cdr3_length: 17; clone_size: NA; d_call: TRBD1; j_call: TRBJ2-6; v_call: TRBV5-6; cdr3_nt: TGTGCCAGCAGCCTGGACAGGGGGTCCTCTGGGGCCAACGTCCTGACTTTC; cdr3_aa: CASSLDRGSSGANVLTF
cdr3_length: 16; clone_size: NA; d_call: TRBD1; j_call: TRBJ1-5; v_call: TRBV7-2; cdr3_nt: TGTGCCAGCAGCTTAGGGGACAGAATTAGCAATCAGCCCCAGCATTTT; cdr3_aa: CASSLGDRISNQPQHF
cdr3_length: 15; clone_size: NA; d_call: NA; j_call: TRBJ1-6; v_call: TRBV5-8; cdr3_nt: TGTGCCAGCAGTCAGCTGACGGCGGATAATTCACCCCTCCACTTT; cdr3_aa: CASSQLTADNSPLHF
cdr3_length: 15; clone_size: NA; d_call: TRBD2; j_call: TRBJ2-2; v_call: TRBV30; cdr3_nt: TGTGCCTGGAACAGACTAGCGGGGGTGGGCGGGGAGCTGTTTTTT; cdr3_aa: CAWNRLAGVGGELFF
cdr3_length: 13; clone_size: NA; d_call: NA; j_call: TRBJ1-2; v_call: TRBV12-3/TRBV12-4; cdr3_nt: TGTGCCAGCAGTTTAAAGATACAGGGAGGCTACACCTTC; cdr3_aa: CASSLKIQGGYTF
cdr3_length: 14; clone_size: few; d_call: TRBD1; j_call: TRBJ1-2; v_call: TRBV9; cdr3_nt: TGTGCCAGCAGCGTAGGACAGGGAAACTATGGCTACACCTTC; cdr3_aa: CASSVGQGNYGYTF
cdr3_length: 15; clone_size: NA; d_call: TRBD1; j_call: TRBJ1-2; v_call: TRBV3-1/TRBV3-2; cdr3_nt: TGTGCCAGCAGCCAAGCGAGGGGGCAGGGAGGTGGCTACACCTTC; cdr3_aa: CASSQARGQGGGYTF
cdr3_length: 15; clone_size: NA; d_call: TRBD2; j_call: TRBJ2-3; v_call: TRBV5-4; cdr3_nt: TGTGCCAGCAGCTTGGGAGCGGGGGGCTCAGATACGCAGTATTTT; cdr3_aa: CASSLGAGGSDTQYF